A selection of T cell receptor beta chains follows, all from one sample in a study of breast tumors, draining lymph nodes, adjacent tissues. Each CDR3 protein gets one entry after TCRdb re-called the multiplex PCR reads with MiXCR. The sample lists about 110,000 distinct CDR3 sequences, 30% seen once, with 5.5% to 7% in the top ten. Sequencing was done on a sample of axillary lymph node tissue. The receptors shown here come from a female donor with breast cancer. Some clones in this sample may be carry-over from other donors' samples. Each CDR3 is given with its conserved first and last residue. A D gene is named only where the DNA matches it firmly. The size field is filled for only some rows; it gives once, few, many or a size class.

once | TRBJ2-1 | TRBV6-2/TRBV6-3 | NA | 15 | CASSYGWGSNNGQFF | TGTGCCAGCAGTTACGGGTGGGGTTCTAACAATGGGCAGTTCTTC
many | TRBJ2-3 | TRBV28 | NA | 15 | CASSFGQRTTDTQYF | TGTGCCAGCAGTTTTGGGCAGAGAACCACAGATACGCAGTATTTT
NA | TRBJ2-7 | TRBV7-9 | NA | 15 | CASSLRTARGFEQYF | TGTGCCAGCAGCTTACGGACAGCGAGGGGTTTCGAGCAGTACTTC
many | TRBJ2-3 | TRBV4-2 | TRBD2 | 17 | CASSQLPSGRDSDTQYF | TGTGCCAGCAGCCAACTCCCTAGCGGGAGGGACTCAGATACGCAGTATTTT
many | TRBJ2-7 | TRBV3-1 | TRBD1 | 15 | CASSLSGQGAYEQYF | TGTGCCAGCAGCCTTTCCGGACAGGGGGCGTACGAGCAGTACTTC
NA | TRBJ1-2 | TRBV2 | NA | 12 | CASSRLAAGYTF | TGTGCCAGCAGCAGACTAGCGGCCGGCTACACCTTC
NA | TRBJ2-5 | TRBV5-4 | NA | 15 | CASSRTGNSGETQYF | TGCGCCAGCAGCCGGACGGGGAATAGCGGTGAGACCCAGTACTTC
few | TRBJ1-1 | TRBV12-3/TRBV12-4 | NA | 12 | CASSHWSTEAFF | TGTGCCAGCAGTCACTGGTCCACTGAAGCTTTCTTT
medium-sized | TRBJ2-3 | TRBV2 | NA | 10 | CASFWDTQYF | TGTGCCAGCTTTTGGGATACGCAGTATTTT
NA | TRBJ1-5 | TRBV6-5 | NA | 13 | CASCHSKGQPQHF | TGTGCCAGCTGTCACTCGAAGGGTCAGCCCCAGCATTTT
NA | TRBJ1-6 | TRBV7-2 | NA | 13 | CASSLGHVSPLHF | TGTGCCAGCAGCTTAGGGCATGTTTCACCCCTCCACTTT
many | TRBJ2-3 | TRBV5-1 | NA | 14 | CASSLGRYTDTQYF | TGCGCCAGCAGCTTGGGCAGGTATACGGATACGCAGTATTTT
many | TRBJ2-2 | TRBV6-1 | NA | 16 | CASSPPGGVNTGELFF | TGTGCCAGCAGCCCGCCGGGCGGGGTGAACACCGGGGAGCTGTTTTTT
many | TRBJ1-5 | TRBV6-2/TRBV6-3 | NA | 15 | CASAPATRGNQPQHF | TGTGCCAGCGCTCCTGCTACGAGGGGGAATCAGCCCCAGCATTTT
many | TRBJ2-7 | TRBV20-1 | TRBD1 | 14 | CSASSGQGAYEQYF | TGCAGTGCGTCATCGGGACAGGGGGCTTACGAGCAGTACTTC
many | TRBJ1-2 | TRBV15 | NA | 12 | CATSTGPYGYTF | TGTGCCACCAGCACCGGGCCTTATGGCTACACCTTC